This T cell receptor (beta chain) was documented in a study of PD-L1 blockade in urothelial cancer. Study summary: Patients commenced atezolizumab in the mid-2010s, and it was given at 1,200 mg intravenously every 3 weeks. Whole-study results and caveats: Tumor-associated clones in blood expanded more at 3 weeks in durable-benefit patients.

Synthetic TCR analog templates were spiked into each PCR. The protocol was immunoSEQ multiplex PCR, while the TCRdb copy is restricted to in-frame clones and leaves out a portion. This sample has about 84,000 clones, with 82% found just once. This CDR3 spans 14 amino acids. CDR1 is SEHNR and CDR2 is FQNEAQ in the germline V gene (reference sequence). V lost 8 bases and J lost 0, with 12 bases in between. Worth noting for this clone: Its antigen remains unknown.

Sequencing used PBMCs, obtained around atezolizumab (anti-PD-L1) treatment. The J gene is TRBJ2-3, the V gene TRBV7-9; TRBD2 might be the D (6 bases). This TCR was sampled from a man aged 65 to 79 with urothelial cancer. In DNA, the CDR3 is TGTGCCAGCCGATCGAGCGGGAGCACAGATACGCAGTATTTT. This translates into CASRSSGSTDTQYF.